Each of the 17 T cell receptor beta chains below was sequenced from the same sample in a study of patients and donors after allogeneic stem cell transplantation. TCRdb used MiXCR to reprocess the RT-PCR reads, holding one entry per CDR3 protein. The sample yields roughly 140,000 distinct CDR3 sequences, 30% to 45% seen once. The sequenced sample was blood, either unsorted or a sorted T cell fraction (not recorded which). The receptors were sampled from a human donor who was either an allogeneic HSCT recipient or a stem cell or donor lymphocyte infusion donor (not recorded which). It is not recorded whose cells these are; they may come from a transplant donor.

The CDR3 is CASRLWAGTDTQYF. The DNA for the CDR3 is TGTGCCAGCCGTCTTTGGGCGGGGACAGATACGCAGTATTTT. J is TRBJ2-3 and V is TRBV28, with D maybe TRBD2 (6 bases). Germline V gene sequence: CDR1 MDHEN, CDR2 SYDVKM. CDR3 length equals 14 residues. V gave up 8 bases and J gave up 3 bases, with 15 bases separating them.

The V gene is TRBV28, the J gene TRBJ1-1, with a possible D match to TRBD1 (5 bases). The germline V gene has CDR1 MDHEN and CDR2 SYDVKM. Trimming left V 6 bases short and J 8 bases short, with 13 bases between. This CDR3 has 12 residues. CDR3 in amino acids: CASRSSRAEAFF. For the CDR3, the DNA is TGTGCCAGCAGGTCCAGCAGGGCAGAAGCTTTCTTT.

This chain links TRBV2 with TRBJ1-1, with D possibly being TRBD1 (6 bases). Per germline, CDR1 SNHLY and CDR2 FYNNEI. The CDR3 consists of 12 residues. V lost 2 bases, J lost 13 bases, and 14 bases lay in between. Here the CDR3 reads CASSETGPQGFF. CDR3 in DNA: TGTGCCAGCAGTGAAACAGGGCCTCAAGGTTTCTTT. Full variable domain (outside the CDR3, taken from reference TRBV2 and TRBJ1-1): EPEVTQTPSHQVTQMGQEVILRCVPISNHLYFYWYRQILGQKVEFLVSFYNNEISEKSEIFDDQFSVERPDGSNFTLKIRSTKLEDSAMYFCASSETGPQGFFGQGTRLTVV.

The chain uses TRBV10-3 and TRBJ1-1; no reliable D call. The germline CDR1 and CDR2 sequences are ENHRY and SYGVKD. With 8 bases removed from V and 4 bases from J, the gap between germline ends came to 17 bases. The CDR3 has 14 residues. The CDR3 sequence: CAISNVIGGTEAFF. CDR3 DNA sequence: TGTGCCATCTCCAACGTTATAGGTGGCACTGAAGCTTTCTTT.

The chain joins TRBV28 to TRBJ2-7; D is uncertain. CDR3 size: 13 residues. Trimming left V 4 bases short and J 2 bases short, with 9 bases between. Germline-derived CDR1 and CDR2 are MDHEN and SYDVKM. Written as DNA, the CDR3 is TGTGCCAGCAGTTCCCCCAGAACCTACGAGCAGTACTTC. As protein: CASSSPRTYEQYF.

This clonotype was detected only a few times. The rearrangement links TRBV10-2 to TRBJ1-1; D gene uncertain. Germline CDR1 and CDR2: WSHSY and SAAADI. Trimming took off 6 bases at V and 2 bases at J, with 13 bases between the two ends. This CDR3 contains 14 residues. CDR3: CASREPGENTEAFF. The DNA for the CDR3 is TGCGCCAGCAGGGAACCGGGAGAAAACACTGAAGCTTTCTTT.

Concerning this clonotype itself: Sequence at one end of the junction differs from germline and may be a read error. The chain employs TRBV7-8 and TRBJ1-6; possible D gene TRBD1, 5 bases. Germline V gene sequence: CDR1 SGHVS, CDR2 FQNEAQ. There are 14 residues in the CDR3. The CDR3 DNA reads TGTGCCAGCAGCTTAATACGGGGGAATTCATCCCTCCACTTT. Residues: CASSLIRGNSSLHF.

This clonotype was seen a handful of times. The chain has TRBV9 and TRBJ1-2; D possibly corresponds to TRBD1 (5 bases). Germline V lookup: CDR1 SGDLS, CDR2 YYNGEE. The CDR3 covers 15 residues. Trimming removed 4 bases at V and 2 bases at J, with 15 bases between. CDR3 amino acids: CASSSPGQANYGYTF. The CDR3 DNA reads TGTGCCAGCAGCTCTCCGGGGCAAGCCAACTATGGCTACACCTTC. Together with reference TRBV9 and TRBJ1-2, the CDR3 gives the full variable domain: DSGVTQTPKHLITATGQRVTLRCSPRSGDLSVYWYQQSLDQGLQFLIQYYNGEERAKGNILERFSAQQFPDLHSELNLSSLELGDSALYFCASSSPGQANYGYTFGSGTRLTVV.

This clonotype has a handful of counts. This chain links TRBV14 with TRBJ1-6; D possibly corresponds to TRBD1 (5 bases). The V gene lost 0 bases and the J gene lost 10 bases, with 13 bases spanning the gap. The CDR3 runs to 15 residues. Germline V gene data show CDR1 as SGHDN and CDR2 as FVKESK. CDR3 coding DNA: TGTGCCAGCAGCCAAGATTGGGGCAGGGACTCACCCCTCCACTTT. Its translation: CASSQDWGRDSPLHF. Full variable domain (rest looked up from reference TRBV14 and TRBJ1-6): EAGVTQFPSHSVIEKGQTVTLRCDPISGHDNLYWYRRVMGKEIKFLLHFVKESKQDESGMPNNRFLAERTGGTYSTLKVQPAELEDSGVYFCASSQDWGRDSPLHFGNGTRLTVT.

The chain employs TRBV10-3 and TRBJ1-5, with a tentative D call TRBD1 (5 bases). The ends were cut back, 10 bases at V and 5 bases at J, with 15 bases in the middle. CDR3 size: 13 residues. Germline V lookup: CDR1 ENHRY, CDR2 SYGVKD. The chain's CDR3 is CATQRGRDQPQHF. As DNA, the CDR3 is TGTGCCACCCAACGGGGGAGGGATCAGCCCCAGCATTTT.

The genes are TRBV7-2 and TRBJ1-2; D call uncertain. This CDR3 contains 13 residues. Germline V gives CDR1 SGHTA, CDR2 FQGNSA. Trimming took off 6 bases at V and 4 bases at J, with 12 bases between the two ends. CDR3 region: CASSAITIYGYTF. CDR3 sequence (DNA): TGTGCCAGCAGTGCGATTACCATCTATGGCTACACCTTC.

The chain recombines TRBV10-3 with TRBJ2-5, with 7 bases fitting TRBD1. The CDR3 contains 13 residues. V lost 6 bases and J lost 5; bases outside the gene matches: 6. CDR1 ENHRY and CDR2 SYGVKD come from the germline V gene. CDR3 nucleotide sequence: TGTGCCATCAGCGGGGACAGTCGGGAGACCCAGTACTTC. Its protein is CAISGDSRETQYF.

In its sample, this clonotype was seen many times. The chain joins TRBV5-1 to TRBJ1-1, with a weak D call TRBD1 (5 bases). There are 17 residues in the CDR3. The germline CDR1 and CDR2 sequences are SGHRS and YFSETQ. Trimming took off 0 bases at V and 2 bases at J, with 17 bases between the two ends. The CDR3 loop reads CASSLVTVGIGNTEAFF. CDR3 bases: TGCGCCAGCAGCTTGGTGACAGTTGGTATAGGCAACACTGAAGCTTTCTTT.

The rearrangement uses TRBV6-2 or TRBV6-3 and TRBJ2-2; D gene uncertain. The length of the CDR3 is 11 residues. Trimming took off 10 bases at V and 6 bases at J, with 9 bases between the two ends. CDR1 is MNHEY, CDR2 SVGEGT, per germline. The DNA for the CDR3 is TGTGCCACCCTACGGGCCGGGGAGCTGTTTTTT. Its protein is CATLRAGELFF.

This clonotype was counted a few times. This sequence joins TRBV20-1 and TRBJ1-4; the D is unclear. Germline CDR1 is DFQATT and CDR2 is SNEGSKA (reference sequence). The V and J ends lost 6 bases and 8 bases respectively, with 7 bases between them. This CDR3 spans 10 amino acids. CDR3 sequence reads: CSAGWEKLFF. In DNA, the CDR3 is TGCAGTGCCGGCTGGGAAAAACTGTTTTTT.

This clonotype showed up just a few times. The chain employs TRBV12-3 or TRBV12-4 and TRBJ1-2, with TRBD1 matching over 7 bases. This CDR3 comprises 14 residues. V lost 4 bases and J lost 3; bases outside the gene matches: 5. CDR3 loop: CASSSRTGDYGYTF. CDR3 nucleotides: TGTGCCAGCAGTTCCCGGACAGGAGACTATGGCTACACCTTC.

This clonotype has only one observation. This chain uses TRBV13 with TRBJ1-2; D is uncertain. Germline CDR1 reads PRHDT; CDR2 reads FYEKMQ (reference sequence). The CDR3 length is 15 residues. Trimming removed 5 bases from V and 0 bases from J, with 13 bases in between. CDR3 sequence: CASSVGRWANYGYTF. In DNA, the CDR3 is TGTGCCAGCAGCGTTGGACGGTGGGCTAACTATGGCTACACCTTC.